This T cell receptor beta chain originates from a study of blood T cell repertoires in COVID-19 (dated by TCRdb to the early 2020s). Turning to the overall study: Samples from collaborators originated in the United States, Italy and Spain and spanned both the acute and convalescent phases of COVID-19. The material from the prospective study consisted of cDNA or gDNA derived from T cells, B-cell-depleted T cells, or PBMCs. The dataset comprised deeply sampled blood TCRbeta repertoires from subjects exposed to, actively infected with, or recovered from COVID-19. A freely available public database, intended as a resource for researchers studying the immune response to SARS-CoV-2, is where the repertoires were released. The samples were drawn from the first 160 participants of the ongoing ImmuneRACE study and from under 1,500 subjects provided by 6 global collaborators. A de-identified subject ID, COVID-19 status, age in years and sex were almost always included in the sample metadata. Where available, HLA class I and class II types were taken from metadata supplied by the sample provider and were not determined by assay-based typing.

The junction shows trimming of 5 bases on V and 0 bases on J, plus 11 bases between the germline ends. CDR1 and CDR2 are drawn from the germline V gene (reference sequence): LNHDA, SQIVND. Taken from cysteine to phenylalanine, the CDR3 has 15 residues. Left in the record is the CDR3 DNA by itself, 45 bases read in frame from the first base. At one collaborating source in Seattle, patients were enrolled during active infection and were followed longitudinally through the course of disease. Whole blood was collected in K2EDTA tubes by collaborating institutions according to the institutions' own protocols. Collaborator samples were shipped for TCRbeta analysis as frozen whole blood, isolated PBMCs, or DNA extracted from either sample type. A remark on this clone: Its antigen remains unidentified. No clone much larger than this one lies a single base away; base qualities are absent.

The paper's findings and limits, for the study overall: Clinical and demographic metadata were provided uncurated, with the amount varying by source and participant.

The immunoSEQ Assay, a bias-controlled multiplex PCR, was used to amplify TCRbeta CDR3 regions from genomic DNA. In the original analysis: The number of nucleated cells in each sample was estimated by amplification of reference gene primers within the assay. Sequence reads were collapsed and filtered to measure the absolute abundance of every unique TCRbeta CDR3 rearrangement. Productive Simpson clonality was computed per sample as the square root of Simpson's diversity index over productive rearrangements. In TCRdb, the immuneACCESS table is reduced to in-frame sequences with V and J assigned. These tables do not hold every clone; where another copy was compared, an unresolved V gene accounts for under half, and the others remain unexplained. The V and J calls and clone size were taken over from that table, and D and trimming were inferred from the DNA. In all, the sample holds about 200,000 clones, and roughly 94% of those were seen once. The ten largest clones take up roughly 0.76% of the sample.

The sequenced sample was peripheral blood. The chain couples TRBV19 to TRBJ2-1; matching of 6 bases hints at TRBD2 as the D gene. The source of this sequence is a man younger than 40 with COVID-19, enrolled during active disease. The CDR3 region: CASSQRGNSYNEQFF. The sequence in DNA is TGTGCCAGTAGTCAACGGGGGAACTCCTACAATGAGCAGTTCTTC. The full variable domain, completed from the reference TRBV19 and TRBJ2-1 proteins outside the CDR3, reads DGGITQSPKYLFRKEGQNVTLSCEQNLNHDAMYWYRQDPGQGLRLIYYSQIVNDFQKGDIAEGYSVSREKKESFPLTVTSAQKNPTAFYLCASSQRGNSYNEQFFGPGTRLTVL.